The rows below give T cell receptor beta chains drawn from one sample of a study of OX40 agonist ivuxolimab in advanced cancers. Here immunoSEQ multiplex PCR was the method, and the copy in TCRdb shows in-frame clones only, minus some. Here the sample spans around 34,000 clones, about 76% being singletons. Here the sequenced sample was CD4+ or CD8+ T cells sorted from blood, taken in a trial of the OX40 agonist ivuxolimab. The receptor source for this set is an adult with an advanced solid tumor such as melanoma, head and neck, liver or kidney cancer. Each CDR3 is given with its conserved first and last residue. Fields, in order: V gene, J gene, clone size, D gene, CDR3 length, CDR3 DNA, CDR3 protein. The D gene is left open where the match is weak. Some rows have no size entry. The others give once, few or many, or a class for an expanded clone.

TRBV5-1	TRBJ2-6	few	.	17	TGCGCCAGCAGCTCCGTTACAGGGATGACTGGGGCCAACGTCCTGACTTTC	CASSSVTGMTGANVLTF
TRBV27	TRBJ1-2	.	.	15	TGTGCCAGCAGACAACGCGGCCGGGGGCATATCGGCTACACCTTC	CASRQRGRGHIGYTF
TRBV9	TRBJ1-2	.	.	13	TGTGCCAGCAGCTCCGGTTGGAGCTATGGCTACACCTTC	CASSSGWSYGYTF
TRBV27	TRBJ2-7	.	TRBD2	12	TGTGCCAGCAGGACAGCGGGGGGACCCGATTACTTC	CASRTAGGPDYF
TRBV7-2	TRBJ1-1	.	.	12	TGTGCCAGCAGCTTCTTGAACACTGAAGCTTTCTTT	CASSFLNTEAFF
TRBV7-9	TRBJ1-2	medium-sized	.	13	TGTGCCAGCAGCTTTGAAGTAAACTATGGCTACACCTTC	CASSFEVNYGYTF
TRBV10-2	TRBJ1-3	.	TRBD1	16	TGCGCCAGCAGGAACTCCGGGACAGGGGACGGAAACACCATATATTTT	CASRNSGTGDGNTIYF
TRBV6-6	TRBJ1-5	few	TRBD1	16	TGTGCCAGCAGTAATCCGGGACAGGGCTTGAGTCAGGCCCAGCATTTT	CASSNPGQGLSQAQHF
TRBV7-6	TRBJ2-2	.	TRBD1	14	TGTGCCAGCAGCTCGGACAGGGGGGTTGGGGAGCTGTTTTTT	CASSSDRGVGELFF
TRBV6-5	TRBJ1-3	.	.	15	TGTGCCAGCAGTTACTCTCCAGAACCTGGAAACACCATATATTTT	CASSYSPEPGNTIYF
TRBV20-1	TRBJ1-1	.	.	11	TGCAGTGCTACCGGGACCCACGAAGCTTTCTTT	CSATGTHEAFF
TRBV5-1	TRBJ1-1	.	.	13	TGCGCCAGCTCGGTGCAGAGAAACACTGAAGCTTTCTTT	CASSVQRNTEAFF
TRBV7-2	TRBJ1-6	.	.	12	TGTGCCAGCAGCTTATATAATTCACCCCTCCACTTT	CASSLYNSPLHF
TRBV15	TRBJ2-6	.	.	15	TGTGCCACCAGCAGAGCGGGTGCTGGGGCCAACGTCCTGACTTTC	CATSRAGAGANVLTF
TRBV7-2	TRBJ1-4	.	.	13	TGTGCCAGCAGCATGAATAGGGGTGAAAAACTGTTTTTT	CASSMNRGEKLFF
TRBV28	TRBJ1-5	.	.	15	TGTGCCAGCAGTTTGCCCCCGGGGGAGGGACAGCCCCAGCATTTT	CASSLPPGEGQPQHF
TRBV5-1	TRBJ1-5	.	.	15	TGCGCCAGCAGTTCTAACGGGGGAGTCAATCAGCCCCAGCATTTT	CASSSNGGVNQPQHF
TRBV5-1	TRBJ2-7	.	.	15	TGCGCCAGCAGCTTACAGGGCCATGGAGCCTACGAGCAGTACTTC	CASSLQGHGAYEQYF
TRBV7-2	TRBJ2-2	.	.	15	TGTGCCAGCAGCGTCCAATCCGATAACACCGGGGAGCTGTTTTTT	CASSVQSDNTGELFF
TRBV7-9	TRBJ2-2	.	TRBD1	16	TGTGCCAGCAGCCCTTCAGGACAGGGGGCGCGCGGGGAGCTGTTTTTT	CASSPSGQGARGELFF
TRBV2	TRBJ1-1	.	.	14	TGTGCCAGCACCGCAGAGGGTCTGAACACTGAAGCTTTCTTT	CASTAEGLNTEAFF
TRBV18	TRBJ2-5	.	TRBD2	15	TGTGCCAGCTCCCCTCGAGCGGGAGTAGTGGAGACCCAGTACTTC	CASSPRAGVVETQYF
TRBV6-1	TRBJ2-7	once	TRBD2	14	TGTGCCAGCAGACAGACTAGCGGGAGATACGAGCAGTACTTC	CASRQTSGRYEQYF
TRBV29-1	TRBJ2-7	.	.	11	TGCAGCGTTGGATCGTTCTACGAGCAGTACTTC	CSVGSFYEQYF
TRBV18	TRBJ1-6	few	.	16	TGTGCCAGCTCACCACGGTCCGGGGTGGAAGGTTCACCCCTCCACTTT	CASSPRSGVEGSPLHF
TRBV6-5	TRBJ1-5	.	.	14	TGTGCCAGCAGTCCCCCCGGCGGGGGCCAGCCCCAGCATTTT	CASSPPGGGQPQHF
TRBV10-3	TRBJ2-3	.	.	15	TGTGCCATCAGTGCGGCGAACGGGGGCACAGATACGCAGTATTTT	CAISAANGGTDTQYF
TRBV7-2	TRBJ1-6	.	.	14	TGTGCCAGCAGCTACGTCAGCTCGGATTCACCCCTCCACTTT	CASSYVSSDSPLHF
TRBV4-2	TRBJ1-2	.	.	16	TGTGCCAGCAGCCAAAGATCGGGGATCCATAAATTTGGCTACACCTTC	CASSQRSGIHKFGYTF
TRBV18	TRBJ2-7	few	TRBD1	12	TGTGCCAGCTCGGACAGGGGAGGCGAGCAGTACTTC	CASSDRGGEQYF
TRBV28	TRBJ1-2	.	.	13	TGTGCCAGCAGCTGGGGGCAGGCAAATGGCTACACCTTC	CASSWGQANGYTF
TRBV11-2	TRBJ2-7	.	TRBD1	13	TGTGCCAGCAGCTTCGGGACAGACTACGAGCAGTACTTC	CASSFGTDYEQYF
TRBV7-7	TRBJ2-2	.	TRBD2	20	TGTGCTAGCAGCTTAATCCCTCTTGGAGCGGGGGAGGCGAACACCGGGGAGCTGTTTTTT	CASSLIPLGAGEANTGELFF
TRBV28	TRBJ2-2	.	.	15	TGTGCCAGCAGGCTCGACAGGCGGGGCACCGGGGAGCTGTTTTTT	CASRLDRRGTGELFF
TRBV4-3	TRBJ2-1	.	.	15	TGCGCCAGCAGTCAGATGAGAGGCGGGTTTAATGAGCAGTTCTTC	CASSQMRGGFNEQFF
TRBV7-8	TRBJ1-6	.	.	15	TGTGCCAGCAGCTTAGGGGAAATCTCAAATTCACCCCTCCACTTT	CASSLGEISNSPLHF
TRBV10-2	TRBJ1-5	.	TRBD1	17	TGCGCCAGCAGTGAACCCCGGGGGACAGGAAAGGACCGGCCCCAGCATTTT	CASSEPRGTGKDRPQHF